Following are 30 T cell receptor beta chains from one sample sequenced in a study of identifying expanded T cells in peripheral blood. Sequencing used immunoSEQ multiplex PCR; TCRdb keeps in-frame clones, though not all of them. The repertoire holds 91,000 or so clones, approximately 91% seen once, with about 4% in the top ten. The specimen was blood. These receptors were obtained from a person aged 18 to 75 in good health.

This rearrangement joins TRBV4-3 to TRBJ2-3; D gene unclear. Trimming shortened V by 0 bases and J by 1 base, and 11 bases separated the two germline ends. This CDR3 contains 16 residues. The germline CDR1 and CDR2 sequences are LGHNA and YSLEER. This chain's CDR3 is CASSQDRWLGTDTQYF. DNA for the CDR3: TGCGCCAGCAGCCAAGATCGGTGGCTAGGCACAGATACGCAGTATTTT.

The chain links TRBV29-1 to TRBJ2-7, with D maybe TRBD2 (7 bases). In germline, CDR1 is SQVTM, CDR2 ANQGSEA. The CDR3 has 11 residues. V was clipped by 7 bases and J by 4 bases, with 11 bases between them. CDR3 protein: CSGGGAYEQYF. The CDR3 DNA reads TGCAGCGGAGGGGGGGCTTACGAGCAGTACTTC.

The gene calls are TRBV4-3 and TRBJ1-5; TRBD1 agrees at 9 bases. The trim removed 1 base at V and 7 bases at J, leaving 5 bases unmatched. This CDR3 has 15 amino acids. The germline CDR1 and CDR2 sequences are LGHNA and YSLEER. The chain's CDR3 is CASSQVDRGGQPQHF. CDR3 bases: TGCGCCAGCAGCCAAGTGGACAGGGGAGGGCAGCCCCAGCATTTT.

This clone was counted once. The CDR3 reads CASSPTGLAGNEQFF. The CDR3, as DNA: TGTGCCAGCAGTCCAACGGGACTAGCGGGGAATGAGCAGTTCTTC. The rearrangement joins TRBV2 to TRBJ2-1, with 13 bases identical to TRBD2. Germline-derived CDR1 and CDR2 are SNHLY and FYNNEI. The CDR3 is 15 residues long. V dropped 5 bases and J dropped 7; count of bases not matched to a gene: 5.

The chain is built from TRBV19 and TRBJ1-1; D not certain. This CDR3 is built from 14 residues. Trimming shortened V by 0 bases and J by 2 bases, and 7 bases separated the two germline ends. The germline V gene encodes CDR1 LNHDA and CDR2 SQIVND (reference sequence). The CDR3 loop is CASSIDPANTEAFF. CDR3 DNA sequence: TGTGCCAGTAGTATAGATCCCGCAAACACTGAAGCTTTCTTT.

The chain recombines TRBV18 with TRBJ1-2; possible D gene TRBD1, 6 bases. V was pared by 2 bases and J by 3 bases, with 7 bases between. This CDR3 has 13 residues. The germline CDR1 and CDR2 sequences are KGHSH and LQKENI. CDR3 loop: CASSPGGYYGYTF. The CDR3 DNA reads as TGTGCCAGCTCACCAGGGGGCTACTATGGCTACACCTTC.

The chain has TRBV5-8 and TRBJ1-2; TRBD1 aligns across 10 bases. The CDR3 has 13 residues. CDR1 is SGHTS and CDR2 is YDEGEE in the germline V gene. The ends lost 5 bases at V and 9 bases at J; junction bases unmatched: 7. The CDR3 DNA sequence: TGTGCCAGCAGGCAGACAGGGGGCTCAAGCTACACCTTC. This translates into CASRQTGGSSYTF.

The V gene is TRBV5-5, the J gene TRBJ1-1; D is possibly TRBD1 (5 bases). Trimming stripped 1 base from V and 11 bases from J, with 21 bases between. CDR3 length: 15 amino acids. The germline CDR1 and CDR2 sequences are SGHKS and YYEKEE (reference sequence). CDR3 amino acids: CASSLSQGPSVSAFF. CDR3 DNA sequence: TGTGCCAGCAGCTTGAGCCAGGGCCCATCCGTGTCGGCTTTCTTT.

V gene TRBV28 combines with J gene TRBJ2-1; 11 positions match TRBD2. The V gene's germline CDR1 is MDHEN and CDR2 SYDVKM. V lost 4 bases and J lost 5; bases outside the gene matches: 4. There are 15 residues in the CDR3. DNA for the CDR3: TGTGCCAGCAGTTCGGGACTAGCGGAGAACAATGAGCAGTTCTTC. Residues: CASSSGLAENNEQFF.

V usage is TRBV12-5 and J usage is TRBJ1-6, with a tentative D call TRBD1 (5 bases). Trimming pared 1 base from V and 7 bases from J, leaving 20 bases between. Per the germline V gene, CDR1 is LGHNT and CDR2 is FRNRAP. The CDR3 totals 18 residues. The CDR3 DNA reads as TGTGCTAGTGGTTTGGCAAAAAGGGACGGTGAAGGGAATTCACCCCTCCACTTT. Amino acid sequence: CASGLAKRDGEGNSPLHF.

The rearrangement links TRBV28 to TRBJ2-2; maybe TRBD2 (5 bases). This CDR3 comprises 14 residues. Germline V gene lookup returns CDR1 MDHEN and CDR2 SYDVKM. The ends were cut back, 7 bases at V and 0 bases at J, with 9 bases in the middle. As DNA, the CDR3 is TGTGCCAGCAAGGAGGCAGCGAACACCGGGGAGCTGTTTTTT. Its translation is CASKEAANTGELFF.

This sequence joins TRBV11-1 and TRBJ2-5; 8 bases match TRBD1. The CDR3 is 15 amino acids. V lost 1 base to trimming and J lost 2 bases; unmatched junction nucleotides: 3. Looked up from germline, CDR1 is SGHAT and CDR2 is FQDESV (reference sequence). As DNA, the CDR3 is TGTGCCAGCAGCTTAGTAGGACAGGGTCAAGAGACCCAGTACTTC. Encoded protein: CASSLVGQGQETQYF.

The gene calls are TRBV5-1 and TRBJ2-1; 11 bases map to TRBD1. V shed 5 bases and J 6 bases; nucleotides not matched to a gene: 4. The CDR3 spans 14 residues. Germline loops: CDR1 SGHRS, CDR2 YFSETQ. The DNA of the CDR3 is TGCGCCAGCAGTCGGACAGGGGGCCCCAATGAGCAGTTCTTC. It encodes CASSRTGGPNEQFF.

CDR3 bases: TGTGCCAGCAGGGCAGGGGGCTTGGGGGGCTACACCTTC. Its translation: CASRAGGLGGYTF. The gene calls are TRBV28 and TRBJ1-2, with 8 nucleotides matching TRBD1. Germline loops: CDR1 MDHEN, CDR2 SYDVKM. This CDR3 is built from 13 residues. The J segment lost 8 bases and the V segment lost 6 bases, leaving 8 bases of the junction unmatched.

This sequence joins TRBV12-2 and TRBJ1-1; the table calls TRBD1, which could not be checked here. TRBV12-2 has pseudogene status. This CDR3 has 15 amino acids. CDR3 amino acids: CASRTRTGWPAEAFF. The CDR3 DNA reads TGTGCAAGTCGTACAAGGACAGGGTGGCCGGCTGAAGCTTTCTTT.

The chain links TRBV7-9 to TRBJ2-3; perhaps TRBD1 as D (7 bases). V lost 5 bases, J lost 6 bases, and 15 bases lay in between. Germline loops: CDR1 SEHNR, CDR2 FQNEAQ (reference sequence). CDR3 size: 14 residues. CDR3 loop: CASSPGGGADTQYF. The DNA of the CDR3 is TGTGCCAGCAGCCCTGGAGGGGGCGCGGATACGCAGTATTTT.

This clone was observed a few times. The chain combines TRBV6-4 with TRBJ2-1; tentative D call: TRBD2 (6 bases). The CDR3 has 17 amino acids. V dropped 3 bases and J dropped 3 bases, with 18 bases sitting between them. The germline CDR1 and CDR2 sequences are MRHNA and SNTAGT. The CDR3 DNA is TGTGCCAGCAGTGAGGGGCCGATAGCGGACTTCTACAATGAGCAGTTCTTC. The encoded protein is CASSEGPIADFYNEQFF.

Written as DNA, the CDR3 is TGTGCCAGCCGCCCCCCGGAGGGCTACGAGCAGTACTTC. Amino acids: CASRPPEGYEQYF. This sequence joins TRBV5-4 and TRBJ2-7, with D tentatively TRBD2 (6 bases). Germline CDR1 SGHNT, CDR2 YYREEE (reference sequence). The CDR3 sequence is 13 residues long. Trimming took off 7 bases at V and 3 bases at J, with 14 bases between the two ends.

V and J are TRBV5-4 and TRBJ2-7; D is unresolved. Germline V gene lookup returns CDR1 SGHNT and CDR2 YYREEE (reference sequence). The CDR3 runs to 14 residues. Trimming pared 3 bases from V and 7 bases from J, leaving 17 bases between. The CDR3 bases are TGTGCCAGCAGCTCGGCGTCGACCCCTTTGGAGCAGTACTTC. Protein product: CASSSASTPLEQYF.

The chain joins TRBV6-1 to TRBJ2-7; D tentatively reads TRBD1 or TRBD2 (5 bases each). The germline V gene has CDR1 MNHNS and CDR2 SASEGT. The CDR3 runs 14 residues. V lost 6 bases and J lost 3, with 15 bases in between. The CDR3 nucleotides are TGTGCCAGCAGGGACCGGGACGGTCGCTACGAGCAGTACTTC. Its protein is CASRDRDGRYEQYF.

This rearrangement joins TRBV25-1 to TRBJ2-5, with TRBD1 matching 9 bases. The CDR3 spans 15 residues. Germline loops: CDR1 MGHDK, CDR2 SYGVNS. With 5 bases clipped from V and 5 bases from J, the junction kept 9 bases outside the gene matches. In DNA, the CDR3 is TGTGCCAGCAGTTCTCAACAGGGGGCAAGGGAGACCCAGTACTTC. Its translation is CASSSQQGARETQYF.

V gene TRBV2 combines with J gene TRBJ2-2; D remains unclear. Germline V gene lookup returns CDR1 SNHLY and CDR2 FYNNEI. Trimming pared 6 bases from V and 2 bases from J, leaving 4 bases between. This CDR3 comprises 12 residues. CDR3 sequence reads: CASRINTGELFF. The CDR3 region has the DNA TGTGCCAGCAGAATTAACACCGGGGAGCTGTTTTTT.

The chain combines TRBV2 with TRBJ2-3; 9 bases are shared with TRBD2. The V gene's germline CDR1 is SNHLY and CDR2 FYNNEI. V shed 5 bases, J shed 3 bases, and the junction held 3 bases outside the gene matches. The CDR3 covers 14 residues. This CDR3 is CASSYLAGTDTQYF. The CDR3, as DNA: TGTGCCAGCAGTTACCTAGCGGGGACAGATACGCAGTATTTT.

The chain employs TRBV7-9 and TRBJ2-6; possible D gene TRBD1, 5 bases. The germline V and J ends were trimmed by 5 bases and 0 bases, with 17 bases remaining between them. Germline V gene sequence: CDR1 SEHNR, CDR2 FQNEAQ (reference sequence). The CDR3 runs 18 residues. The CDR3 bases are TGTGCCAGCAGCCCGCGCCCGGACACGGACTCTGGGGCCAACGTCCTGACTTTC. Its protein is CASSPRPDTDSGANVLTF.

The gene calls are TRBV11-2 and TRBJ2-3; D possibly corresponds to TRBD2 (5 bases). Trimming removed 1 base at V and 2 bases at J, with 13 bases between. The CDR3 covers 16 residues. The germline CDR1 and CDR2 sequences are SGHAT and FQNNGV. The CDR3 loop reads CASSLGHSGSTDTQYF. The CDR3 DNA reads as TGTGCCAGCAGCTTAGGGCACAGCGGTTCCACAGATACGCAGTATTTT. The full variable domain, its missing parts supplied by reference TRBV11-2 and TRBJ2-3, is EAGVAQSPRYKIIEKRQSVAFWCNPISGHATLYWYQQILGQGPKLLIQFQNNGVVDDSQLPKDRFSAERLKGVDSTLKIQPAKLEDSAVYLCASSLGHSGSTDTQYFGPGTRLTVL.

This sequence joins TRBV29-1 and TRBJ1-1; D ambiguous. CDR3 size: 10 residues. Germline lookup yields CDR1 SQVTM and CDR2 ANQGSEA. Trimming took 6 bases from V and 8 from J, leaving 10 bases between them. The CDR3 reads CSVEGGEAFF. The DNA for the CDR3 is TGCAGCGTGGAGGGAGGAGAAGCTTTCTTT.

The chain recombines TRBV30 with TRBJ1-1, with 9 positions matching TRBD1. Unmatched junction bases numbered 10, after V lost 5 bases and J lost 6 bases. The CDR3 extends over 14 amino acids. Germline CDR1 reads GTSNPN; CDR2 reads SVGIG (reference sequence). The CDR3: CAWRLQGAGPEAFF. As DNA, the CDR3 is TGTGCCTGGCGATTACAGGGGGCCGGCCCTGAAGCTTTCTTT.

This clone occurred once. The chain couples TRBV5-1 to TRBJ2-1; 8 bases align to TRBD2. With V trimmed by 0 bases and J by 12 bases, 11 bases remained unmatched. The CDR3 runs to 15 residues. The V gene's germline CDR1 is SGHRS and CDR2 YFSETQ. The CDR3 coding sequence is TGCGCCAGCAGCTTGGCAATTGAGACTAGCGTGGCGCAGTTCTTC. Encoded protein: CASSLAIETSVAQFF.

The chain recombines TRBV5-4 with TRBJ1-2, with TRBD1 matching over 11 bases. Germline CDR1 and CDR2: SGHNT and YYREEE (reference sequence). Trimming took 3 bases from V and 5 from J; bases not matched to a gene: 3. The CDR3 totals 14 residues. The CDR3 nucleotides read TGTGCCAGCAGCTCGGGACAGGGGGGATATGGCTACACCTTC. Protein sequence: CASSSGQGGYGYTF.

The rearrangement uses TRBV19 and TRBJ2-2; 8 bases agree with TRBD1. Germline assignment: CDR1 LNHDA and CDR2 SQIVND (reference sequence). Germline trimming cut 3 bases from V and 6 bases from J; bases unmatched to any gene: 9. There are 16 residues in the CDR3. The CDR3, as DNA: TGTGCCAGTAGTATCCCGACAGGGGCTGGCGCCGGGGAGCTGTTTTTT. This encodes CASSIPTGAGAGELFF. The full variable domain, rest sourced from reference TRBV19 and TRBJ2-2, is DGGITQSPKYLFRKEGQNVTLSCEQNLNHDAMYWYRQDPGQGLRLIYYSQIVNDFQKGDIAEGYSVSREKKESFPLTVTSAQKNPTAFYLCASSIPTGAGAGELFFGEGSRLTVL.